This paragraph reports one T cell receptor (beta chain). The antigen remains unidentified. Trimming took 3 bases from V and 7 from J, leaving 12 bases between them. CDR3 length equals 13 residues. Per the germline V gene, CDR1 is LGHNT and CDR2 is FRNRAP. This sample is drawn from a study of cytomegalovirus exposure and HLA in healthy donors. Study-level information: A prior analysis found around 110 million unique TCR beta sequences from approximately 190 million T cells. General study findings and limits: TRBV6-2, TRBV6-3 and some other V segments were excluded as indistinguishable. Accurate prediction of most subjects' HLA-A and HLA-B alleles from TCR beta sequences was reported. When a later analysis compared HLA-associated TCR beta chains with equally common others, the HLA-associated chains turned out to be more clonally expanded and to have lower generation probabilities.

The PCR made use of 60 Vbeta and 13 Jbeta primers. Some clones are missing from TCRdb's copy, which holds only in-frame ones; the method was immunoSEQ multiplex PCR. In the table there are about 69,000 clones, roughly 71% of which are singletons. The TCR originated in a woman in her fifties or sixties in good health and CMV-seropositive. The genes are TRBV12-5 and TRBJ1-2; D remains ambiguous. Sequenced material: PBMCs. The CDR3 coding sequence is TGTGCTAGTGGTTTATTAAACTCGGGTGGCTACACCTTC. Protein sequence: CASGLLNSGGYTF.